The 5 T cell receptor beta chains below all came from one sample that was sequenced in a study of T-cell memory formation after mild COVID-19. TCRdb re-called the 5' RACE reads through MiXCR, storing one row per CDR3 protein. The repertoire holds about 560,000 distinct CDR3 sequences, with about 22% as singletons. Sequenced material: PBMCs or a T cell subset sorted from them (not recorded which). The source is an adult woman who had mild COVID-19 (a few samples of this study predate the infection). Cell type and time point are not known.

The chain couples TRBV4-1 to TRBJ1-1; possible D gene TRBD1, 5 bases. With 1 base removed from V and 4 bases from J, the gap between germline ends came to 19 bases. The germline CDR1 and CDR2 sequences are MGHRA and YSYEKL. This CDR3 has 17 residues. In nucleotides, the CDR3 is TGCGCCAGCAGCCAAGCCTCATCCAGGGTTTACGCCACTGAAGCTTTCTTT. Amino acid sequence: CASSQASSRVYATEAFF.

DNA for the CDR3: TGTGCCAGCACATCCTTTCCCACCTTC. Its translation is CASTSFPTF. The V call is TRBV9, the J call TRBJ1-2; the D is unclear. Trimming shortened V by 6 bases and J by 13 bases, and 10 bases separated the two germline ends. This CDR3 has 9 residues. CDR1 is SGDLS and CDR2 is YYNGEE in the germline V gene.

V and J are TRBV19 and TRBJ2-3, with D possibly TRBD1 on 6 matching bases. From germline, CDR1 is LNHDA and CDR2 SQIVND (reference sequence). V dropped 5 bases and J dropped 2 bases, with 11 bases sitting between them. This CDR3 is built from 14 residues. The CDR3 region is CASSPGTHTDTQYF. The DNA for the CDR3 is TGTGCCAGTAGTCCCGGGACACACACAGATACGCAGTATTTT.

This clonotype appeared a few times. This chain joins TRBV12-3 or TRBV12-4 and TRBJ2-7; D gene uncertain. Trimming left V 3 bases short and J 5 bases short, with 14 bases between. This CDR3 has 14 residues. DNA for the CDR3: TGTGCCAGCAGTTTCCGGAACACTATTCACGAGCAGTACTTC. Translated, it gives CASSFRNTIHEQYF.

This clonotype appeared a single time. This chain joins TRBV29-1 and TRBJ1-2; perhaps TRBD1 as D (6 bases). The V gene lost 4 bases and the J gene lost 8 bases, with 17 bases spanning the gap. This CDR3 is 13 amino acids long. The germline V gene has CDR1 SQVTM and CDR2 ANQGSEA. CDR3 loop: CSVVGPGAGGYTF. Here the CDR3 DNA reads TGCAGCGTTGTGGGCCCAGGGGCAGGCGGCTACACCTTC. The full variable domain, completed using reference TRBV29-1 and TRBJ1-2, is SAVISQKPSRDICQRGTSLTIQCQVDSQVTMMFWYRQQPGQSLTLIATANQGSEATYESGFVIDKFPISRPNLTFSTLTVSNMSPEDSSIYLCSVVGPGAGGYTFGSGTRLTVV.